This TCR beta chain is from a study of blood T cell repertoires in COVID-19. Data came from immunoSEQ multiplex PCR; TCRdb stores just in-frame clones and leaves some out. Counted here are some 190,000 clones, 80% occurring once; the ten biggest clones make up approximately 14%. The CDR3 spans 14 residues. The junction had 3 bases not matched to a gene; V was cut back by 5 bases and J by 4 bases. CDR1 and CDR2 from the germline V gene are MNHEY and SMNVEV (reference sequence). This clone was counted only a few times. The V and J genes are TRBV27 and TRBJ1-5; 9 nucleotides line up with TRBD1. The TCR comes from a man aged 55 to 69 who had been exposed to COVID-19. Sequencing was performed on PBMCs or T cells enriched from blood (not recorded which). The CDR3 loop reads CASSRGTGNQPQHF. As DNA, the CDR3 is TGTGCCAGCAGTAGAGGGACAGGGAATCAGCCCCAGCATTTT.